The entry below describes one T cell receptor beta chain. This clonotype was observed at least ten times. No antigen is known for it. Within one base of it there is no much larger clone, and no base qualities were kept. The TCR beta CDR3 regions were amplified from RNA transcripts. A first-round RT-PCR of the TCR CDR3 used the HTBI primer set with the Qiagen OneStep RT-PCR kit. A second multiplex PCR round built the libraries, followed by size selection and purification. The libraries were sequenced on an Illumina HiSeq2000 using paired-end 100 bp reads. As for the original processing: SOAPnuke was used to process the raw data, removing reads that contained adapters or uncalled bases, had a mean Phred below 15, or lacked an exact match to the constant primer or identifier. COPE v1.2.5 was used to merge high-quality paired reads, and clonotypes were defined as unique nucleotide sequences. Clonotypes were aligned to IMGT TRBV, TRBD and TRBJ reference segments using MiTCR v1.1. Only V-J combinations with frequency above 0.0001, covering 98% to 99.2% of repertoires, were analysed. The TCS score was defined as the ratio of F50 (clonal expansion) to E x V (chaos), calculated using BLOSUM62-based TCRdist between CDR3 peptides within each V-J. Welch's t-statistics and random forest reduced just over 500 V-J features to roughly 13, which were used in a naive Bayes classifier (R e1071). TCRdb reprocessed the public reads (quality trimming at Q25 with fastp, clone calling with MiXCR) and kept in-frame beta chains. Rows merge per CDR3 protein into single entries with the most common DNA and genes. TCRdb assigned the V and J calls; the authors' analysis was not used. The sample table shows about 380,000 distinct CDR3 sequences, and about 18% are seen once. The ten largest clonotypes hold less than 45% of the sample.

The sample comes from a study of T cells in Graves' hyperthyroidism and ophthalmopathy (dated by TCRdb to about 2019). About the full investigation: Peripheral blood was sampled at the time of initial diagnosis, prior to any treatment. To identify TCR V-J signatures that set the groups apart, the researchers used a discovery cohort of 100 patients, made up of some 41 with Graves' ophthalmopathy and 57 with stable Graves' hyperthyroidism. Whether ophthalmopathy could be predicted prospectively was tested in an independent validation cohort made up of under 20 hyperthyroidism patients plus 17 patients who later progressed to ophthalmopathy. The 95 to 100 discovery patients were randomly split 7:3 into training and test sets. Thyroid tissue and blood T-cell repertoires from roughly 6 Graves' hyperthyroidism patients were also compared in the study. Once sampling was done, hyperthyroidism patients were given methimazole at a starting dose of 30 mg daily, whereas ophthalmopathy patients were given high-dose intravenous methylprednisolone. The paper reports TCR Vbeta CDR3 sequencing of 130 to 150 peripheral blood samples: around 45 ophthalmopathy, 70 to 85 hyperthyroidism and roughly 17 progressor patients. Beyond this particular receptor, the publication reports: Most expanded thyroid clonotypes (frequency above 0.001) were also found in blood, which suggests that blood repertoires may mirror thyroid immune responses. During validation, the model predicted progression to ophthalmopathy a median of approximately 6.5 months ahead of onset, with 60% to 71% sensitivity and 72.22% specificity. Sample size was not statistically predetermined, and investigators were not blinded to group allocation. A model built on a 13 V-J signature distinguished ophthalmopathy from stable hyperthyroidism, reaching 85% to 90% sensitivity and around 82% specificity in cross-validation and 80%/75% in testing.

CDR1 and CDR2 are drawn from the germline V gene: SNHLY, FYNNEI. The junction shows trimming of 9 bases on V and 4 bases on J, plus 16 bases between the germline ends. The CDR3 contains 14 residues, cysteine and phenylalanine counted. Of the read, only the CDR3 DNA is kept; its 42 bases are in frame from base 1. In the ophthalmopathy patients, disease was moderately to severely active, with a Clinical Activity Score of 3 or more, a NOSPECS grade of 4 or more, and a duration of less than 3 months. The study excluded patients with uncontrolled infections, other autoimmune diseases, pregnancy or lactation. Diagnoses were established on the basis of clinical symptoms, serum thyroxine and TRAb, thyroid ultrasound, and orbital computed tomography. PBMCs were separated from under 11 ml of fresh peripheral blood using Ficoll-Paque density gradient centrifugation. Total RNA was extracted with Trizol reagent, and quality was checked on an Agilent 2100 Bioanalyzer.

The rearranged chain carries TRBV2 and TRBJ2-1, with a tentative D call of TRBD1 or TRBD2, each matching 6 bases. The sequence was collected from a man aged 18 to 30 with Graves' ophthalmopathy. The sequenced sample consisted of blood. The CDR3 protein is CAREGGGSYNEQFF. In nucleotides, the sequence is TGTGCCAGAGAGGGGGGCGGTTCGTACAATGAGCAGTTCTTC.